This TCR beta chain was sequenced in a study of regulatory T cells in long-lasting Graves disease. Library construction for TCR beta used iRepertoire HTBI primers and Arm-PCR of CDR3 regions. TCRdb passed the multiplex PCR reads through MiXCR, listing each CDR3 protein once. The sample carries under 450,000 distinct CDR3 sequences, roughly 25% recorded once. The CDR3 sequence is 16 residues long. Germline trimming cut 5 bases from V and 4 bases from J; bases unmatched to any gene: 6. Germline CDR1 is LNHDA and CDR2 is SQIVND (reference sequence). Study observations and caveats: Possibly, accuracy suffered from the small sample size.

Documented time point: persistent/refractory GD, antithyroid drugs over 5 years with positive TRAb. PBMCs provided the RNA from which the TCR library was made. Recruitment took place at an endocrinology department in Xi'an, China. About 8.8 milliliters of peripheral blood were drawn into EDTA tubes. Note on this clonotype: Its antigen is still unknown.

The receptor comes from a woman in her thirties or forties with Graves disease. The starting material was peripheral blood mononuclear cells (PBMCs), obtained when the disease was refractory, from a patient treated with antithyroid drugs. The J gene is TRBJ2-5, the V gene TRBV19; 14 positions agree with TRBD2. The CDR3 nucleotides read TGTGCCAGTAGTTATTTGGGGACTAGCGGGAGAGAGACCCAGTACTTC. This gives the protein CASSYLGTSGRETQYF.